These 32 T cell receptor beta chains came from one sample sequenced in a study of technical replicates of blood from several donors. Here immunoSEQ multiplex PCR was the method, and the copy in TCRdb shows in-frame clones only, minus some. The top ten clones hold less than 0.4% of a sample with tens of thousands of clones, around 92% of them seen once. Sequencing was done on a sample of T cells isolated from PBMCs. These receptor sequences come from a human donor in good health.

The rearrangement joins TRBV5-1 to TRBJ2-7, with TRBD1 matching 7 bases. Germline V gene data show CDR1 as SGHRS and CDR2 as YFSETQ. The CDR3 loop spans 15 amino acids. V lost 2 bases to trimming and J lost 4 bases; unmatched junction nucleotides: 9. The CDR3 bases are TGCGCCAGCAGCTTCACGGGGACAGACGTATACGAGCAGTACTTC. Translating gives CASSFTGTDVYEQYF.

CDR3 nucleotides: TGTGCCAGCAGCCCCACGCCGGGACAGGGGTCTCACGAGCAGTACTTC. Protein sequence: CASSPTPGQGSHEQYF. The V call is TRBV7-9, the J call TRBJ2-7; TRBD1 matches 10 bases. Trimming took 5 bases from V and 5 from J; bases not matched to a gene: 12. This CDR3 has 16 residues. Germline V gives CDR1 SEHNR, CDR2 FQNEAQ (reference sequence).

This clone was counted a single time. The J gene is TRBJ2-5, the V gene TRBV28; TRBD1 agrees at 11 bases. This CDR3 has 16 residues. The germline CDR1 and CDR2 sequences are MDHEN and SYDVKM. The junction had 7 bases not matched to a gene; V was cut back by 2 bases and J by 5 bases. The CDR3 is CASSLGRTGGPETQYF. The CDR3, as DNA: TGTGCCAGCAGTTTAGGCCGGACAGGGGGCCCGGAGACCCAGTACTTC.

The chain couples TRBV7-9 to TRBJ2-1; 16 nucleotides match TRBD2. V shed 4 bases, J shed 9 bases, and the junction held 3 bases outside the gene matches. CDR3 length equals 15 residues. Germline loops: CDR1 SEHNR, CDR2 FQNEAQ (reference sequence). The CDR3 coding sequence is TGTGCCAGCAGCTACGGGACTAGCGGGAGGGTTGAGCAGTTCTTC. It translates to CASSYGTSGRVEQFF.

The CDR3 region has the DNA TGCGCCAGCAGCCAGACCAGCGGACTAATCAATGAGCAGTTCTTC. It codes for CASSQTSGLINEQFF. V usage is TRBV5-1 and J usage is TRBJ2-1, with D perhaps TRBD2 (6 bases). Looked up from germline, CDR1 is SGHRS and CDR2 is YFSETQ. Trimming shortened V by 4 bases and J by 6 bases, and 17 bases separated the two germline ends. The CDR3 is 15 amino acids. The full variable domain, with the rest looked up from reference TRBV5-1 and TRBJ2-1, is KAGVTQTPRYLIKTRGQQVTLSCSPISGHRSVSWYQQTPGQGLQFLFEYFSETQRNKGNFPGRFSGRQFSNSRSEMNVSTLELGDSALYLCASSQTSGLINEQFFGPGTRLTVL.

The V call is TRBV29-1, the J call TRBJ2-7; tentatively, D is TRBD1 (6 bases). The CDR3 sequence is 11 residues long. Germline V lookup: CDR1 SQVTM, CDR2 ANQGSEA. V lost 4 bases to trimming and J lost 6 bases, with 10 bases between them. The CDR3 nucleotides read TGCAGCGTTGTAAGAGGGGGCGAGCAGTACTTC. It yields the protein CSVVRGGEQYF.

The chain has TRBV9 and TRBJ2-3, with 11 bases aligning to TRBD2. This CDR3 spans 17 amino acids. The V and J ends lost 4 bases and 5 bases, in that order; junction bases with no gene match: 12. From germline, CDR1 is SGDLS and CDR2 YYNGEE. CDR3 in DNA: TGTGCCAGCAGCCCAATCAGACTAGCGGGACGACTAGATACGCAGTATTTT. Translated, it gives CASSPIRLAGRLDTQYF.

V gene TRBV5-1 combines with J gene TRBJ2-3, with D perhaps matching TRBD2 (5 bases). The V and J ends lost 3 bases and 2 bases respectively, with 10 bases between them. This CDR3 region has 14 residues. Germline-derived CDR1 and CDR2 are SGHRS and YFSETQ. The DNA for the CDR3 is TGCGCCAGCAGCTCGAGCGGAACCACAGATACGCAGTATTTT. Protein sequence: CASSSSGTTDTQYF.

The chain is built from TRBV9 and TRBJ1-2; 8 bases fit TRBD1. CDR1 is SGDLS and CDR2 is YYNGEE in the germline V gene. The CDR3 contains 14 residues. Trimming removed 4 bases from V and 4 bases from J; junction bases left unmatched: 6. The CDR3 sequence: CASSIQGAAYGYTF. The CDR3 DNA reads as TGTGCCAGCAGCATTCAGGGGGCGGCCTATGGCTACACCTTC.

This chain connects TRBV10-3 to TRBJ2-1, with a tentative D call TRBD2 (6 bases). Per germline, CDR1 ENHRY and CDR2 SYGVKD. V lost 11 bases, J lost 3 bases, and 14 bases lay in between. This CDR3 has 13 amino acids. The chain's CDR3 is CASRDELYNEQFF. The CDR3 DNA follows: TGTGCCTCGCGGGACGAGCTCTACAATGAGCAGTTCTTC.

This sequence joins TRBV19 and TRBJ1-2; TRBD1 agrees at 8 bases. Germline V gives CDR1 LNHDA, CDR2 SQIVND (reference sequence). This CDR3 is 14 amino acids long. V lost 4 bases, J lost 1 base, and 2 bases stayed unmatched. CDR3 sequence reads: CASSRDRNNYGYTF. In nucleotides, the CDR3 is TGTGCCAGTAGTAGGGACAGGAATAACTATGGCTACACCTTC.

The CDR3 sequence is CASSPGTGRGYTF. In DNA form, the CDR3 reads TGTGCCAGCAGTCCGGGGACAGGTAGGGGCTACACCTTC. The V call is TRBV27, the J call TRBJ1-2; 8 bases line up with TRBD1. Germline values: CDR1 MNHEY, CDR2 SMNVEV (reference sequence). The V segment lost 5 bases and the J segment 8 bases; nucleotides outside the gene matches: 7. The CDR3 is 13 residues long.

The chain is built from TRBV4-1 and TRBJ2-5, with TRBD2 matching 11 bases. V trimming: 0 bases; J trimming: 3 bases; junction bases outside the gene matches: 0. The V gene's germline CDR1 is MGHRA and CDR2 YSYEKL. The CDR3 contains 15 residues. The DNA of the CDR3 is TGCGCCAGCAGCCAAGAGACTAGCGGGAAAGAGACCCAGTACTTC. Its protein is CASSQETSGKETQYF.

This clone has a single count. The chain is built from TRBV7-6 and TRBJ1-1, with a tentative D call TRBD1 (6 bases). The CDR3 consists of 15 residues. The germline V and J ends were trimmed by 4 bases and 5 bases, with 17 bases remaining between them. Germline CDR1 reads SGHVS; CDR2 reads FNYEAQ. The chain's CDR3 is CASSSYRDLGTEAFF. Here the CDR3 DNA reads TGTGCCAGCAGCTCATACAGGGACCTTGGGACTGAAGCTTTCTTT.

V usage is TRBV10-3 and J usage is TRBJ2-1; 8 bases map to TRBD2. The CDR3 runs 17 residues. With V trimmed by 2 bases and J by 5 bases, 11 bases remained unmatched. Per germline, CDR1 ENHRY and CDR2 SYGVKD. CDR3 residues: CAISEPERGRFNNEQFF. CDR3 nucleotide sequence: TGTGCCATCAGTGAGCCAGAGCGCGGGAGGTTTAACAATGAGCAGTTCTTC.

The chain couples TRBV19 to TRBJ2-1, with TRBD1 matching 8 bases. The trim removed 6 bases at V and 7 bases at J, leaving 5 bases unmatched. Germline values: CDR1 LNHDA, CDR2 SQIVND (reference sequence). This CDR3 region has 13 residues. CDR3 region: CASRPDRVNEQFF. CDR3 nucleotides: TGTGCCAGTAGACCGGACAGGGTAAATGAGCAGTTCTTC.

This chain links TRBV28 with TRBJ1-1; no firm D call. CDR1 and CDR2 (germline): MDHEN, SYDVKM. The ends were cut back, 6 bases at V and 1 base at J, with 15 bases in the middle. This CDR3 comprises 15 residues. CDR3: CASRSPLAGNTEAFF. The CDR3 region has the DNA TGTGCCAGCAGGAGCCCTCTAGCGGGGAACACTGAAGCTTTCTTT.

The chain links TRBV4-3 to TRBJ2-7, with 11 nucleotides matching TRBD2. Looked up from germline, CDR1 is LGHNA and CDR2 is YSLEER. V was clipped by 3 bases and J by 3 bases; unmatched bases: 1. The CDR3 runs to 14 residues. CDR3 nucleotide sequence: TGCGCCAGCAGCCAGGGACTAGCGGTCTACGAGCAGTACTTC. It yields the protein CASSQGLAVYEQYF.

The rearrangement joins TRBV7-9 to TRBJ2-5, with D perhaps matching TRBD2 (7 bases). CDR1 and CDR2 (germline): SEHNR, FQNEAQ (reference sequence). V was clipped by 7 bases and J by 3 bases, with 30 bases between them. CDR3 length equals 19 residues. The CDR3 bases are TGTGCCAGCACCCCCGCTGCGGGGGCGATGCTGCCTGTCGAAGAGACCCAGTACTTC. Translation: CASTPAAGAMLPVEETQYF.

The sample holds one count of this clone. The chain couples TRBV7-2 to TRBJ2-7; maybe TRBD1 (5 bases). V gave up 5 bases and J gave up 1 base, with 12 bases separating them. The CDR3 loop spans 14 amino acids. Germline values: CDR1 SGHTA, CDR2 FQGNSA. DNA of the CDR3: TGTGCCAGCAGCACCTCGACAGTTTCCTACGAGCAGTACTTC. Amino acid sequence: CASSTSTVSYEQYF.

This clone has a single count. The gene calls are TRBV7-3 and TRBJ2-3; D may be TRBD1 (5 bases). Trimming left V 4 bases short and J 6 bases short, with 11 bases between. The CDR3 loop spans 13 amino acids. Germline-derived CDR1 and CDR2 are SGHTA and FQGTGA. CDR3 in DNA: TGTGCCAGCAGCTCCGCAGGGTTCGATACGCAGTATTTT. This encodes CASSSAGFDTQYF.

The chain employs TRBV19 and TRBJ2-3; 9 bases map to TRBD2. CDR3 length equals 16 residues. Germline assignment: CDR1 LNHDA and CDR2 SQIVND (reference sequence). The trim removed 2 bases at V and 4 bases at J, leaving 7 bases unmatched. In DNA, the CDR3 is TGTGCCAGTAGTATATTTAGCGGGAGAGGTTCAGATACGCAGTATTTT. Its translation is CASSIFSGRGSDTQYF.

The chain links TRBV28 to TRBJ2-7; a possible D gene is TRBD2 (6 bases). Trimming shortened V by 2 bases and J by 4 bases, and 12 bases separated the two germline ends. The length of the CDR3 is 14 residues. The germline gives CDR1 MDHEN, CDR2 SYDVKM. CDR3 nucleotide sequence: TGTGCCAGCAGTTTAGACGGGAGTGTATACGAGCAGTACTTC. Amino acids: CASSLDGSVYEQYF.

The chain links TRBV7-9 to TRBJ2-7; 10 nucleotides match TRBD1. CDR1 and CDR2 (germline): SEHNR, FQNEAQ (reference sequence). The CDR3 covers 12 residues. After removal of 5 bases from V and 6 bases from J, the junction contained 1 base not matched to a gene. The CDR3 here is CASSGTGAEQYF. The CDR3 coding sequence is TGTGCCAGCAGCGGGACAGGGGCCGAGCAGTACTTC.

The chain joins TRBV5-4 to TRBJ1-2; D remains ambiguous. Germline CDR1 reads SGHNT; CDR2 reads YYREEE (reference sequence). V was shortened by 10 bases and J by 2 bases, with 15 bases between the two germline ends. This CDR3 has 13 amino acids. CDR3 amino acids: CAYGEVTNYGYTF. The DNA for the CDR3 is TGTGCCTACGGCGAAGTGACAAACTATGGCTACACCTTC.

The chain employs TRBV14 and TRBJ2-1; D ambiguous. Germline V gene sequence: CDR1 SGHDN, CDR2 FVKESK. The length of the CDR3 is 17 residues. V lost 2 bases and J 0 bases, leaving 14 bases between the germline ends. CDR3 sequence: CASSQSSEPSSYNEQFF. CDR3 nucleotide sequence: TGTGCCAGCAGCCAATCCTCTGAGCCTTCCTCCTACAATGAGCAGTTCTTC.

The count of this clone is one. This rearrangement joins TRBV5-4 to TRBJ1-1; 7 bases fit TRBD1. Per germline, CDR1 SGHNT and CDR2 YYREEE (reference sequence). The trim removed 4 bases at V and 5 bases at J, leaving 8 bases unmatched. This CDR3 is built from 14 residues. CDR3 region: CASSATGFKTEAFF. In DNA, the CDR3 is TGTGCCAGCAGCGCGACAGGGTTTAAGACTGAAGCTTTCTTT.

The chain links TRBV5-1 to TRBJ2-4, with 7 bases lining up with TRBD1. This CDR3 has 15 residues. Germline trimming cut 4 bases from V and 5 bases from J; bases unmatched to any gene: 9. Per the germline V gene, CDR1 is SGHRS and CDR2 is YFSETQ. CDR3 amino acids: CASSRDRGVENIQYF. CDR3 nucleotides: TGCGCCAGCAGCCGGGACAGAGGGGTTGAAAACATTCAGTACTTC.

V usage is TRBV2 and J usage is TRBJ1-2, with D possibly TRBD1 on 5 matching bases. The V end lost 6 bases, the J end lost 3 bases, and 17 bases lay between the germline ends. Looked up from germline, CDR1 is SNHLY and CDR2 is FYNNEI. The CDR3 spans 15 residues. This chain's CDR3 is CASRAGSSADYGYTF. CDR3 coding DNA: TGTGCCAGCAGGGCAGGGTCTTCCGCGGACTATGGCTACACCTTC.

The chain uses TRBV9 and TRBJ1-1; 7 positions match TRBD1. CDR1 is SGDLS and CDR2 is YYNGEE in the germline V gene. V shed 4 bases, J shed 4 bases, and the junction held 10 bases outside the gene matches. This CDR3 has 15 amino acids. CDR3 coding DNA: TGTGCCAGCAGCCCCCAGACAGGGAGTACCACTGAAGCTTTCTTT. It yields the protein CASSPQTGSTTEAFF.

The chain is built from TRBV7-9 and TRBJ2-1; TRBD2 aligns across 13 bases. Germline V CDR1 and CDR2: SEHNR, FQNEAQ (reference sequence). The CDR3 length is 17 residues. After removal of 5 bases from V and 0 bases from J, the junction contained 4 bases not matched to a gene. The CDR3 loop is CASSHTSGRASYNEQFF. The CDR3 bases are TGTGCCAGCAGCCATACTAGCGGGAGGGCCTCCTACAATGAGCAGTTCTTC.

The chain is built from TRBV29-1 and TRBJ1-1; D call uncertain. The CDR3 is made up of 13 amino acids. Trimming shortened V by 8 bases and J by 5 bases, and 18 bases separated the two germline ends. The V gene's germline CDR1 is SQVTM and CDR2 ANQGSEA. The CDR3 nucleotides read TGCAGCTTTCTACCCACCGAGGGTACTGAAGCTTTCTTT. Translation: CSFLPTEGTEAFF.